This T cell receptor (beta chain) was observed in a study of Tregs in tolerant kidney transplant recipients. The CDR3 contains 14 residues. Trimming left V 3 bases short and J 6 bases short, with 13 bases between. Germline CDR1 and CDR2: MNHEY and SVGAGI. Produced via immunoSEQ multiplex PCR; TCRdb's table is partial and in-frame only. Of tens of thousands of clones listed, around 83% are singletons. The receptor comes from a human donor in good health. Sequencing was performed on CD4+ T cells from blood. The rearrangement joins TRBV6-5 to TRBJ2-3; D may be TRBD1 (6 bases). The chain's CDR3 is CASSYTGFDDTQYF. The DNA of the CDR3 is TGTGCCAGCAGTTATACAGGGTTTGACGATACGCAGTATTTT.